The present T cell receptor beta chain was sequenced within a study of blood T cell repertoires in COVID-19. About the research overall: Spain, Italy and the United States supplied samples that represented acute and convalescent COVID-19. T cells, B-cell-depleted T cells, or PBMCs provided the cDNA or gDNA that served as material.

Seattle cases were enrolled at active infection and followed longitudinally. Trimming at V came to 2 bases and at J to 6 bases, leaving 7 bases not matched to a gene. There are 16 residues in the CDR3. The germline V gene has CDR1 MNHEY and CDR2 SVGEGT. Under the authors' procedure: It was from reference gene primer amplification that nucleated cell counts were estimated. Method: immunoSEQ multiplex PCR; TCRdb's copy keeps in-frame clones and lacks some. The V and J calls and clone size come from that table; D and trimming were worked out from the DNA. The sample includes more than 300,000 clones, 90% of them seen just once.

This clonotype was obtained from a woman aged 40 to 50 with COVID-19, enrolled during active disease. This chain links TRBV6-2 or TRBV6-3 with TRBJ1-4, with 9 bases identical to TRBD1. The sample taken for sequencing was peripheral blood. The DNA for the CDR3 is TGTGCCAGCAGTTACCTGACGGGACAGGGCGATGAAAAACTGTTTTTT. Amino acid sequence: CASSYLTGQGDEKLFF.